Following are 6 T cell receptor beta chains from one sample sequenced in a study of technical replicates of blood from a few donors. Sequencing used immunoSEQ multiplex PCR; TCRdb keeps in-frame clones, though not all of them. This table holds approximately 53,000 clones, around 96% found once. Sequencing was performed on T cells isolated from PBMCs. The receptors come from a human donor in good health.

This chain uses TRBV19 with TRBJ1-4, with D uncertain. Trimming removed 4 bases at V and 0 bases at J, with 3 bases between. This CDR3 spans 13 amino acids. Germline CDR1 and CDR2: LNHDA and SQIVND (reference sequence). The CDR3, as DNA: TGTGCCAGTAGTACAGCAACTAATGAAAAACTGTTTTTT. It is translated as CASSTATNEKLFF.

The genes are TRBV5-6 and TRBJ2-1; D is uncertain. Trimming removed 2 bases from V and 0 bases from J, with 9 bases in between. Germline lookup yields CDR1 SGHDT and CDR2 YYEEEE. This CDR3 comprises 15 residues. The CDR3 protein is CASSFSLSSYNEQFF. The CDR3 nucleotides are TGTGCCAGCAGCTTTAGTCTGAGCTCCTACAATGAGCAGTTCTTC.

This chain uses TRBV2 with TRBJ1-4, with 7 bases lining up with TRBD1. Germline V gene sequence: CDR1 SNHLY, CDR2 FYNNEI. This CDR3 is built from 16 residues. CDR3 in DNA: TGTGCAGCCGATACAGGGGACGGTGCAACTAATGAAAAACTGTTTTTT. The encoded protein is CAADTGDGATNEKLFF.

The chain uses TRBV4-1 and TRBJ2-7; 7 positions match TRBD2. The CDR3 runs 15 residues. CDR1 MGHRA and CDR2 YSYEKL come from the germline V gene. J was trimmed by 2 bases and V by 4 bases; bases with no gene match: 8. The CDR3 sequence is CASSPQASGTYEQYF. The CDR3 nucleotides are TGCGCCAGCAGCCCCCAGGCTAGCGGCACCTACGAGCAGTACTTC.

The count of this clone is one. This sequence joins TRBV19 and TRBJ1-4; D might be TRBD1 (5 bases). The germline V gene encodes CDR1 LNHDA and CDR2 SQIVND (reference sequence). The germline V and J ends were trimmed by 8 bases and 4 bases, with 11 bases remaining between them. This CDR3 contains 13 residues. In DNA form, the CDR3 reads TGTGCCAGTTCCGACAGATATAATGAAAAACTGTTTTTT. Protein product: CASSDRYNEKLFF. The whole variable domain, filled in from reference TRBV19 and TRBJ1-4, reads DGGITQSPKYLFRKEGQNVTLSCEQNLNHDAMYWYRQDPGQGLRLIYYSQIVNDFQKGDIAEGYSVSREKKESFPLTVTSAQKNPTAFYLCASSDRYNEKLFFGSGTQLSVL.

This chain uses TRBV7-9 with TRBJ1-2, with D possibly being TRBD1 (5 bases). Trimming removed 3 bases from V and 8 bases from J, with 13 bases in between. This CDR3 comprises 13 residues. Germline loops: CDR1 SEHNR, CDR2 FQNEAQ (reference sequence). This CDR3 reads CASSFPDSRGYTF. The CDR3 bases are TGTGCCAGCAGCTTCCCCGACAGCAGGGGCTACACCTTC.